These 4 T cell receptor beta chains share one sample of origin, sequenced in a study of tumor-infiltrating lymphocytes in primary liver carcinoma. It was from roughly 20-30 mg of unsorted bulk tissue that RNA and DNA were co-extracted. TCR beta cDNA was reverse-transcribed from roughly 520 ng of total RNA. The reaction used a constant-region primer and ProtoScript II reverse transcriptase. Nested multiplex PCR, run for three rounds with slightly modified ARM-PCR, yielded TCR beta libraries. TRBV1-TRBV30 forward primers and a C-beta reverse primer were used in the first two PCR rounds, which each ran for approximately 10 cycles. TCRdb reprocessed the multiplex PCR reads with MiXCR, giving one entry per CDR3 protein. The table shows around 80,000 distinct CDR3 sequences, with around 70% occurring only once. Material: liver tumor tissue from sampling region 1. The sample's subset: tumor region T1, superior pole. All receptors come from a man aged 40-49 years with primary liver carcinoma and hepatitis B virus infection.

Notes on this clonotype: Compared with germline, one end of the junction differs, possibly owing to a read error. The V gene is TRBV5-6, the J gene TRBJ2-1; the match to TRBD1 covers 7 bases. This CDR3 contains 17 residues. Germline lookup yields CDR1 SGHDT and CDR2 YYEEEE. CDR3 DNA: TGTGCCAGCAGTTCACGGGACAGCCCCAGCTCCTACCATGAACAGTTCTTC. Its protein product is CASSSRDSPSSYHEQFF.

In the case of this clonotype: With a much larger clone just one base away, this may be a read error. The chain carries TRBV7-9 and TRBJ2-2; D is perhaps TRBD2 (7 bases). This CDR3 contains 16 residues. The V end was cut by 5 bases, the J end by 0 bases, with 13 bases between. Per the germline V gene, CDR1 is SEHNR and CDR2 is FQNEAQ (reference sequence). The CDR3 here is CASSRGAGANTGELFF. The CDR3, as DNA: TGTGCCAGCAGCAGGGGGGCGGGAGCGAACACCGGGGAGCTGTTTTTT.

Notes on this clonotype: No conserved phenylalanine or tryptophan ends this CDR3, so it is likely a read error. It is unclear where the CDR3 begins or ends on the DNA, so no DNA is shown, and the CDR3 is as TCRdb lists it. CDR3: CSVAHSNYGYTL. This chain connects TRBV29-1 to TRBJ1-2. The CDR3 length is 12 residues, termini included. The germline V gene has CDR1 SQVTM and CDR2 ANQGSEA.

As regards this clonotype: A read error may explain this, as a much larger clone is one base away. CDR3 loop: CTSSYVGGIHEQYF. CDR3 nucleotides: TGTACCAGCAGTTACGTGGGAGGAATCCACGAGCAGTACTTC. The chain has TRBV6-2 or TRBV6-3 and TRBJ2-7; D perhaps matches TRBD2 (6 bases). Looked up from germline, CDR1 is MNHEY and CDR2 is SVGEGT. CDR3 length equals 14 residues.